The entry that follows covers one TCR beta chain sequence. Its antigen is not known. These data come from a study of Ad26.COV2.S vaccination and SARS-CoV-2 variants. Study results and caveats: Substantial breadth was reported for post-vaccination spike-specific CD8+ and CD4+ T cells.

Treatment defined: roughly 18 received Ad26.COV2.S at low or high dose, single or two shots; about 5 received placebo; per-sample allocation not given. Day 63 after the first vaccine or placebo injection was the time point for sampling. Wuhan-strain spike was delivered by a replication-incompetent Ad26 vector. Germline CDR1 and CDR2: MNHEY and SVGAGI. Trimming took 6 bases from V and 4 from J; bases not matched to a gene: 8. This CDR3 is 14 amino acids long. Repertoires were generated with immunoSEQ multiplex PCR, while TCRdb's copy carries only in-frame clones and drops some. The repertoire holds under 600,000 clones, with roughly 87% as singletons.

This clonotype was sampled from a person between 18 and 60 years old who received the Ad26.COV2.S COVID-19 vaccine or a placebo. V usage is TRBV6-5 and J usage is TRBJ2-7; 8 bases map to TRBD1. Sequencing was performed on peripheral blood, taken in a trial of Ad26.COV2.S vaccine versus placebo. The CDR3 is CASSRTGLKYEQYF. CDR3 DNA sequence: TGTGCCAGCAGCCGGACAGGGCTCAAGTACGAGCAGTACTTC.